This T cell receptor beta chain was sequenced for a study of Ad26.COV2.S vaccination and SARS-CoV-2 variants. Looking at the study overall: Donor was in the COV1001 Ad26.COV2.S trial arm. Intramuscularly, Ad26.COV2.S was given either once or twice, 56 days apart. General observations from the study: Once vaccination had occurred, spike-specific CD8+ and CD4+ T cell responses reportedly showed substantial breadth.

Germline V gene data show CDR1 as SGHTS and CDR2 as YDEGEE. With 6 bases removed from V and 5 bases from J, the gap between germline ends came to 17 bases. This CDR3 is 15 amino acids long. In regard to this clone: Its antigen is currently unknown.

TCRdb's table, derived via immunoSEQ multiplex PCR, lists solely in-frame clones and lacks some. Altogether hundreds of thousands of clones are present, 75% to 90% being singletons, with the ten largest covering approximately 12%. Treatment given: about 20 received Ad26.COV2.S at low or high dose, single or two shots; 5 received placebo; per-sample allocation not given. Day 63 following the first vaccine or placebo injection was when the samples were taken. Its platform was an Ad26 vector, and its expressed antigen was Wuhan-strain SARS-CoV-2 spike. The V and J genes are TRBV5-8 and TRBJ1-4; D is uncertain. The source material was peripheral blood, sampled in a trial of Ad26.COV2.S vaccine versus placebo. The sequence came from a person aged 18-60 years who received the Ad26.COV2.S COVID-19 vaccine or a placebo. The DNA of the CDR3 is TGTGCCAGCACCCTCCCCCCCGGCTCAAATGAAAAACTGTTTTTT. Translating it yields CASTLPPGSNEKLFF.